Listed here are 14 T cell receptor beta chains from one sample, sequenced in a study of blood T cell repertoires in COVID-19. Only in-frame clones appear in the TCRdb table, and some are missing; sequencing was by immunoSEQ multiplex PCR. The data hold 190,000 or so clones, with about 81% observed a single time. The sample was peripheral blood. All receptors come from a woman older than 75 with COVID-19, enrolled during active disease.

This chain uses TRBV7-2 with TRBJ2-5, with 7 bases identical to TRBD2. This CDR3 spans 16 amino acids. Germline V gives CDR1 SGHTA, CDR2 FQGNSA. V shed 5 bases and J 0 bases; nucleotides not matched to a gene: 9. As DNA, the CDR3 is TGTGCCAGCAGCCCTTGGGCTAGCGGATACCAAGAGACCCAGTACTTC. Encoded protein: CASSPWASGYQETQYF.

The chain has TRBV30 and TRBJ1-1, with 10 bases fitting TRBD1. The CDR3 sequence is 13 residues long. Germline V lookup: CDR1 GTSNPN, CDR2 SVGIG (reference sequence). The ends lost 8 bases at V and 5 bases at J; junction bases unmatched: 8. CDR3: CAHDRGRSTEAFF. DNA of the CDR3: TGTGCCCACGACAGGGGGCGAAGTACTGAAGCTTTCTTT.

The chain joins TRBV5-1 to TRBJ2-3; 9 nucleotides line up with TRBD2. The CDR3 is made up of 16 amino acids. The germline gives CDR1 SGHRS, CDR2 YFSETQ. Trimming removed 4 bases from V and 2 bases from J; junction bases left unmatched: 8. The CDR3 reads CASSLRGGRATDTQYF. DNA for the CDR3: TGCGCCAGCAGCCTCAGGGGCGGGAGGGCCACAGATACGCAGTATTTT.

The V gene is TRBV30, the J gene TRBJ1-1; D is unresolved. The CDR3 totals 13 residues. The V end lost 0 bases, the J end lost 2 bases, and 7 bases lay between the germline ends. Germline-derived CDR1 and CDR2 are GTSNPN and SVGIG (reference sequence). The CDR3 region is CAWSVGLNTEAFF. CDR3 in DNA: TGTGCCTGGAGTGTCGGACTAAACACTGAAGCTTTCTTT.

The chain recombines TRBV15 with TRBJ2-1; 8 bases fit TRBD2. The CDR3 has 15 residues. CDR1 is LNHNV and CDR2 is YYDKDF in the germline V gene (reference sequence). V was clipped by 8 bases and J by 6 bases; unmatched bases: 12. CDR3 amino acids: CATGPDSGSGNEQFF. The CDR3 bases are TGTGCCACCGGCCCGGACAGCGGGAGTGGCAATGAGCAGTTCTTC.

This clone showed up many times. The rearrangement uses TRBV7-2 and TRBJ2-7, with TRBD1 matching over 10 bases. The CDR3 is 17 residues long. Germline lookup yields CDR1 SGHTA and CDR2 FQGNSA. J gave up 5 bases and V 5 bases, and 15 bases lay outside the gene matches. Here the CDR3 reads CASSQQGADRGSHEQYF. For the CDR3, the DNA is TGTGCCAGCAGCCAACAAGGTGCGGACAGGGGGTCCCACGAGCAGTACTTC.

The rearrangement links TRBV10-3 to TRBJ1-1, with TRBD1 identical over 8 bases. The trim removed 0 bases at V and 8 bases at J, leaving 5 bases unmatched. CDR1 and CDR2 from the germline V gene are ENHRY and SYGVKD. This CDR3 spans 14 amino acids. CDR3 in DNA: TGTGCCATCAGTGAGTCGAACAGGGGGGTAGAAGCTTTCTTT. Translating it yields CAISESNRGVEAFF.

The chain uses TRBV4-1 and TRBJ2-1, with TRBD2 matching 7 bases. The CDR3 loop spans 16 amino acids. V shed 0 bases and J 2 bases; nucleotides not matched to a gene: 4. Germline CDR1 is MGHRA and CDR2 is YSYEKL. In nucleotides, the CDR3 is TGCGCCAGCAGCCAAGACCCCGGACTAGCCTACAATGAGCAGTTCTTC. It specifies CASSQDPGLAYNEQFF.

This clone was seen only a few times. This rearrangement joins TRBV12-3 or TRBV12-4 to TRBJ1-3; D is unclear. V was trimmed by 3 bases and J by 4 bases, leaving 4 bases between them. The CDR3 is made up of 12 amino acids. CDR3 residues: CASSFVGNTIYF. In DNA form, the CDR3 reads TGTGCCAGCAGTTTCGTGGGAAACACCATATATTTT.

In this sample, this clone turned up a few times. This chain uses TRBV5-1 with TRBJ1-2; D gene uncertain. V lost 4 bases to trimming and J lost 2 bases, with 6 bases between them. Looked up from germline, CDR1 is SGHRS and CDR2 is YFSETQ. This CDR3 has 12 amino acids. Here the CDR3 DNA reads TGCGCCAGCAGCCTGTCCAACTATGGCTACACCTTC. Protein sequence: CASSLSNYGYTF.

V gene TRBV30 combines with J gene TRBJ2-7; 9 nucleotides line up with TRBD1. The trim removed 3 bases at V and 4 bases at J, leaving 7 bases unmatched. The germline V gene encodes CDR1 GTSNPN and CDR2 SVGIG (reference sequence). CDR3 length: 14 residues. The CDR3 sequence: CAWSPGTGRYEQYF. The CDR3 coding sequence is TGTGCCTGGAGCCCCGGGACAGGGAGGTACGAGCAGTACTTC.

This clone was observed a single time. The chain employs TRBV2 and TRBJ2-5, with D unresolved. Between the trimmed V and J ends, which lost 8 bases and 4 bases, there was a span of 11 bases. Germline CDR1 reads SNHLY; CDR2 reads FYNNEI. The CDR3 sequence is 12 residues long. Here the CDR3 DNA reads TGTGCCAGCCGACGAGGCTTAGAGACCCAGTACTTC. Protein: CASRRGLETQYF.

This clone came up once. A much larger clone lies a single base off, so this may be a read error. The chain has TRBV28 and TRBJ2-7; 8 nucleotides agree with TRBD2. The CDR3 spans 15 residues. Germline-derived CDR1 and CDR2 are MDHEN and SYDVKM. V lost 6 bases to trimming and J lost 8 bases; unmatched junction nucleotides: 15. The CDR3 loop reads CASSFGGGLVSKQYF. The CDR3 coding sequence is TGTGCCAGCAGCTTCGGAGGGGGACTAGTATCCAAGCAGTACTTC.

Written as DNA, the CDR3 is TGTGCCACCAGGGCGGCGAACAGGGGCTACACCTTC. Encoded protein: CATRAANRGYTF. The rearrangement links TRBV24-1 to TRBJ1-2, with D perhaps TRBD1 (5 bases). V shed 7 bases and J shed 8 bases, with 13 bases lying between them. CDR1 and CDR2 (germline): KGHDR, SFDVKD. The length of the CDR3 is 12 residues.